Listed below are T cell receptor beta chains from one sample, sequenced in a study of shared clonotypes between healthy human individuals. Using immunoSEQ multiplex PCR, the repertoire was profiled, and TCRdb retains in-frame clones only, with some absent. The top ten hold 0.45% of the sample, which has approximately 1,500,000 clones, 98% seen once. Source material: naive CD4+ T cells sorted from blood. These TCRs come from a man between 25 and 39 years old in good health. Each CDR3 is given with its conserved first and last residue. The D gene is left open where the match is weak. Rows give clone size only sometimes, using once, few, many, or a class for an expanded clone.

abundance	d_gene	v_gene	j_gene	CDR3nt	CDR3aa
.	.	TRBV7-9	TRBJ1-1	TGTGCCAGCAGCTTGGAGAACACTGAAGCTTTCTTT	CASSLENTEAFF
.	.	TRBV5-1	TRBJ2-2	TGCGCCAGCAGCTTGGACTCGGCCGGTAGCTGGAGGCTTACCGCCGGGGAGCTGTTTTTT	CASSLDSAGSWRLTAGELFF
.	.	TRBV20-1	TRBJ2-7	TGCAGTGCAGTTCGAGGATACGAGCAGTACTTC	CSAVRGYEQYF
.	TRBD1	TRBV15	TRBJ2-7	TGTGCCACCAGCAGTTCCCCCGGGACAGGCCTCTACGAGCAGTACTTC	CATSSSPGTGLYEQYF
.	TRBD2	TRBV5-1	TRBJ2-2	TGCGCCAGCAGCCAGGGACTAGCGGTCACCGGGGAGCTGTTTTTT	CASSQGLAVTGELFF
.	TRBD2	TRBV18	TRBJ2-1	TGTGCCAGCTCAATCCTTCCCGGGACTAGCGTCAATGAGCAGTTCTTC	CASSILPGTSVNEQFF
.	.	TRBV5-1	TRBJ2-6	TGCGCCAGCAGCTTGCTGTTACAGTACTCTGGGGCCAACGTCCTGACTTTC	CASSLLLQYSGANVLTF
.	TRBD2	TRBV9	TRBJ2-7	TGTGCCAGCAGCACGACTAGCGAGCGCACCACCGAGCAGTACTTC	CASSTTSERTTEQYF
.	TRBD2	TRBV11-2	TRBJ2-1	TGTGCCAGCAGCTTAGCACGACTAGCCTTCTACGGAAATGAGCAGTTCTTC	CASSLARLAFYGNEQFF
.	.	TRBV11-3	TRBJ2-1	TGTGCCAGCAGCTCAGGTAGGTATGAGCAGTTCTTC	CASSSGRYEQFF
.	.	TRBV25-1	TRBJ2-7	TGTGCCAGCAGTGTGACGGGGACCTACGAGCAGTACTTC	CASSVTGTYEQYF
once	.	TRBV19	TRBJ1-4	TGTGCCAGTCGACGGGAAAAACTGTTTTTT	CASRREKLFF
.	.	TRBV4-2	TRBJ2-3	TGTGCCAGCAGCTACTCTCCGGGACCTGGGGTTGATACGCAGTATTTT	CASSYSPGPGVDTQYF
.	.	TRBV28	TRBJ2-2	TGTGCCAGCAGTTCACTCTTTACGAGCGGAAACACCGGGGAGCTGTTTTTT	CASSSLFTSGNTGELFF
.	.	TRBV4-1	TRBJ2-7	TGCGCCAGCAGCCAAATCCGACAGGAGCAGGGCTACGAGCAGTACTTC	CASSQIRQEQGYEQYF
.	TRBD2	TRBV6-1	TRBJ2-3	TGTGCCAGCAGTGAAACGGGAGGGGCAGATACGCAGTATTTT	CASSETGGADTQYF
.	.	TRBV7-2	TRBJ2-5	TGTGCCAGCAGTTTCGACAGACAAGAGACCCAGTACTTC	CASSFDRQETQYF
.	TRBD1	TRBV9	TRBJ2-4	TGTGCCAGCAGCGCACAGGGGCGGTGGGCCAAAAACATTCAGTACTTC	CASSAQGRWAKNIQYF
.	TRBD2	TRBV9	TRBJ2-1	TGTGCCAGCAGCGTAGGTTCTAGCGGGAGATTCCCCTACAATGAGCAGTTCTTC	CASSVGSSGRFPYNEQFF
.	.	TRBV19	TRBJ2-7	TGTGCCAGTAGTAAGCGTATGGCTAATGGGAACGAGCAGTACTTC	CASSKRMANGNEQYF
.	.	TRBV10-3	TRBJ1-4	TGCGCCTCGGGGGGGACTAATGAAAAACTGTTTTTT	CASGGTNEKLFF
.	.	TRBV2	TRBJ2-3	TGTGCCAGCAGTGACGAGAGCACAGATACGCAGTATTTT	CASSDESTDTQYF
once	TRBD2	TRBV7-3	TRBJ2-1	TGTGCCAGCAGCTTACTGCCGGGTAGCGGGAGTAGAAATGAGCAGTTCTTC	CASSLLPGSGSRNEQFF
.	.	TRBV5-1	TRBJ2-7	TGCGCCAGCAGCTTGGAGGCAGGGCCCACCTACGAGCAGTACTTC	CASSLEAGPTYEQYF
.	.	TRBV5-4	TRBJ1-2	TGTGCCAGCAGCCTGGACAACGGGGACTATGGCTACACCTTC	CASSLDNGDYGYTF
.	TRBD2	TRBV7-3	TRBJ2-2	TGTGCCAGCAGCTCTCCGCCGGGACTAGCTCTCACCGGGGAGCTGTTTTTT	CASSSPPGLALTGELFF
once	.	TRBV2	TRBJ2-7	TGTGCCAGCAGTGAAGCGGGGTTTTACGGCGAGCAGTACTTC	CASSEAGFYGEQYF
.	TRBD2	TRBV7-2	TRBJ2-7	TGTGCCAGCAGCTTAGCGGAGCGGGGGACTTACGAGCAGTACTTC	CASSLAERGTYEQYF
.	.	TRBV29-1	TRBJ2-5	TGCAGCGTTGAAGATATGAGCGGCCAAGAGACCCAGTACTTC	CSVEDMSGQETQYF
.	.	TRBV10-3	TRBJ2-1	TGTGCCATCAGTGAGTCAACCCGTATTAGGTCCTACAATGAGCAGTTCTTC	CAISESTRIRSYNEQFF
once	.	TRBV5-8	TRBJ2-5	TGTGCCAGCAGCTTGGTGGGGCAAGAGACCCAGTACTTC	CASSLVGQETQYF
.	.	TRBV11-2	TRBJ1-1	TGTGCCAGCAGCGTATTTCTCACAGTGAACACTGAAGCTTTCTTT	CASSVFLTVNTEAFF
.	.	TRBV5-5	TRBJ2-7	TGTGCCAGCAGCTTGGGTGGGGAGCAGTACTTC	CASSLGGEQYF
.	TRBD1	TRBV28	TRBJ1-1	TGTGCCAGCAGGTGGACAGGGGGCCGAGAAGCTTTCTTT	CASRWTGGREAFF
.	TRBD1	TRBV30	TRBJ2-7	TGTGCCTGGAGGACAGGGCCCGAGCAGTACTTC	CAWRTGPEQYF
.	.	TRBV9	TRBJ2-1	TGTGCCAGCAGCGTATCTAGTCGTGGTGAGCAGTTCTTC	CASSVSSRGEQFF
once	.	TRBV2	TRBJ1-5	TGTGCCAGCACCCCGTCAAGGGACCAGCCCCAGCATTTT	CASTPSRDQPQHF
once	.	TRBV28	TRBJ2-1	TGTGCCAGCAGTTTTTCGCGGAGGGAGCAGTTCTTC	CASSFSRREQFF
.	.	TRBV2	TRBJ1-4	TGTGCCAGCAGTACGGACGATGAAAAACTGTTTTTT	CASSTDDEKLFF
.	.	TRBV19	TRBJ1-1	TGTGCCAGTAGTATAGCCGGACGGTACGCTGAAGCTTTCTTT	CASSIAGRYAEAFF
.	.	TRBV5-5	TRBJ2-5	TGTGCCAGCTATCGACAGGCTAAAGAGACCCAGTACTTC	CASYRQAKETQYF
.	.	TRBV19	TRBJ2-7	TGTGCCAGTAGTCCCTGGGGGTACGAGCAGTACTTC	CASSPWGYEQYF
.	.	TRBV2	TRBJ2-7	TGTGCCAGCAGTGATATCGGCCGAGTCTACGAGCAGTACTTC	CASSDIGRVYEQYF
.	.	TRBV5-5	TRBJ2-5	TGTGCCAGCACCCGCAAGGCGGCTACAGAGACCCAGTACTTC	CASTRKAATETQYF
.	.	TRBV28	TRBJ1-2	TGTGCCAGCAGTGAGACAGCCACCTATGGCTACACCTTC	CASSETATYGYTF
.	.	TRBV10-1	TRBJ2-3	TGCGCCAGCAGTGACGCCGGGACTGGCACAGATACGCAGTATTTT	CASSDAGTGTDTQYF
.	.	TRBV6-1	TRBJ2-5	TGTGCCAGCACCCCCGGGATCGAGACCCAGTACTTC	CASTPGIETQYF
.	.	TRBV18	TRBJ1-2	TGTGCCAGCTCAGACGGACCTTATGGCTACACCTTC	CASSDGPYGYTF
.	TRBD1	TRBV5-1	TRBJ2-7	TGCGCCAGCAGCTGGGATCCGGGACAGGGAGGCGAGCAGTACTTC	CASSWDPGQGGEQYF
.	.	TRBV23-1	TRBJ2-1	TGCGCCAGCAGTCAATCGCCCCGGAACAATGAGCAGTTCTTC	CASSQSPRNNEQFF
.	.	TRBV7-9	TRBJ2-7	TGTGCCAGCAGCTTGGGCTCACTCAGCGGCGAGCAGTACTTC	CASSLGSLSGEQYF